This entry concerns a single T cell receptor (beta chain). Its antigen is unknown. Base-call qualities are not available, and no considerably larger clone is one nucleotide away. The data stem from a study of memory CD4+ T cells and cytomegalovirus serostatus (dated by TCRdb to about 2019). Context from the whole study: The roughly 33 healthy Belgian adults in the cohort included 9 who were CMV seropositive and around 25 who were CMV seronegative. To replicate a published TCR-based CMV serostatus classifier, the study sequenced CD4+ memory TCRbeta repertoires from a Belgian cohort whose cytomegalovirus serostatus was known.

The research as a whole found: CMV serostatus prediction reached a median bootstrapped AUC of roughly 0.96 with the original framework and around 0.91 with a US-trained random forest. Only CD4+CD45RO+ memory cells were sequenced, unlike the original study, which covered naive and memory CD4+ and CD8+ populations. Of 164 previously reported CMV-associated TCRbeta sequences, approximately 70 appeared in the CD4+ memory repertoires, each in one to five individuals. On the Belgian cohort, the classifier built on the original framework reached a median bootstrapped AUC of 0.95, with a 95% CI of 0.76-1.00. The results were read as suggesting that the CMV-associated TCR signature is, for the most part, present in the CD4+ memory repertoire.

The Quick-DNA Microprep Kit was used to extract genomic DNA from the sorted cells. Amplification of TCRbeta DNA was done with the immunoSEQ hsTCRbeta kit, following the protocol from the manufacturer. TCRbeta libraries were sequenced on an Illumina MiSeq instrument. As for the authors' bioinformatics: Removing out-of-frame sequences left approximately 2,400,000 distinct TCRbeta sequences, an average of roughly 68,000 per individual. Each individual was scored by the count of 164 previously reported CMV-associated TCRbeta sequences and the total productive distinct TCRbeta count. A beta-binomial model was reimplemented in Python, and scikit-learn random forests with default parameters were trained on US cohort data. Classifier performance on the Belgian cohort was summarized as median AUC with percentile confidence intervals calculated over 10,000 bootstrap iterations. TCRdb holds this immuneACCESS table with in-frame rearrangements only. Some clones are missing; in checked studies, unresolved V genes explain under half, and the rest has no known cause. Clonal size and the V and J genes are those of that table, whereas D and trimming came from the DNA. Present in this sample are some 60,000 clones, about 80% of which were seen just once. About 2.7% of the sample lies in the top ten.

A FACSAria II was used to sort memory CD4+ T cells, defined as single viable CD3+CD4+CD8-CD45RO+ cells. CMV serostatus was determined with a Roche Elecsys assay detecting serum IgG against CMV pp150, pp28, p38 and p52. After the samples were thawed, total CD4+ T cells were enriched through positive selection using CD4 magnetic microbeads. The samples came from a different study that was designed specifically to examine the CD4+ T cell memory repertoire. Peripheral blood mononuclear cells were isolated and cryopreserved according to standard operating procedures, and serum was stored at -80 degrees C. The staining relied on CD3-PerCP (BW264/56), CD4-APC (RPA-T4), CD45RO-PE (UCHT1) and CD8-Pacific Orange (3B5) antibodies, and Sytox blue was used to exclude non-viable cells. From its cysteine to its phenylalanine, the CDR3 spans 13 amino acids. Solely the CDR3 DNA is kept, with 39 bases framed from the first base. Taken from the germline V gene (reference sequence), the CDR1 and CDR2 loops are GTSNPN and SVGIG. V is cut by 2 bases and J by 6 bases, and the space between the germline ends is 11 bases.

Sequenced sample: memory CD4+ T cells from blood. The source is an adult in good health and CMV-seropositive. The chain couples TRBV30 to TRBJ1-5; TRBD1 could be the D gene, as 5 bases match. At the DNA level, the sequence is TGTGCCTGGAGTATGGGGGAGGGTCAGCCCCAGCATTTT. This sequence encodes CAWSMGEGQPQHF.